A selection of T cell receptor beta chains follows, all from one sample in a study of blood T cell repertoires in COVID-19. Profiling relied on immunoSEQ multiplex PCR, and the TCRdb table lists in-frame clones only, not all of them. This sample has approximately 150,000 clones, with 75% to 85% found just once. The specimen sequenced was peripheral blood. Receptors were obtained from a woman in her forties or fifties in a cohort sampled during active or convalescent COVID-19. Both conserved end residues are part of each CDR3. The order of the fields is CDR3 protein, CDR3 DNA, clone size, D gene, J gene, V gene. A D gene is named only where the DNA matches it firmly. Expanded clones get a size class; other rows say once, few or many, or leave the size out.

CASSPGQGKGTDTQYF,TGTGCCAGCAGCCCCGGACAGGGGAAGGGAACAGATACGCAGTATTTT,NA,TRBD1,TRBJ2-3,TRBV7-3
CASGLVGTDTQYF,TGTGCTAGTGGTTTGGTCGGGACAGATACGCAGTATTTT,once,NA,TRBJ2-3,TRBV12-5
CASSLSAESSWDEKLFF,TGCGCCAGCAGCCTCTCCGCGGAAAGTTCGTGGGATGAAAAACTGTTTTTT,NA,NA,TRBJ1-4,TRBV4-1
CASSYGQAVSPLHF,TGTGCCAGCAGTTACGGTCAAGCGGTTTCACCCCTCCACTTT,NA,NA,TRBJ1-6,TRBV6-5
CASRTGQIRSGYTF,TGTGCCAGCAGGACGGGACAGATAAGGAGTGGCTACACCTTC,NA,TRBD1,TRBJ1-2,TRBV2
CASSAIDRGLNYGYTF,TGTGCCAGCAGTGCAATTGACAGGGGACTCAACTATGGCTACACCTTC,few,TRBD1,TRBJ1-2,TRBV2
CASSEAGVTRTQETQYF,TGTGCCAGCAGTGAAGCCGGTGTGACTAGGACCCAAGAGACCCAGTACTTC,NA,NA,TRBJ2-5,TRBV2
CASSLQPAEQYF,TGTGCCAGCAGCCTACAGCCCGCCGAGCAGTACTTC,few,NA,TRBJ2-7,TRBV7-3
CASSLRQYYEQYF,TGTGCCAGCAGTTTGAGACAGTACTACGAGCAGTACTTC,NA,NA,TRBJ2-7,TRBV27
CASSQGQSPGANVLTF,TGCGCCAGCAGCCAGGGACAGAGTCCCGGGGCCAACGTCCTGACTTTC,once,TRBD1,TRBJ2-6,TRBV4-1
CASSLRDRGGTEAFF,TGTGCCAGCAGCTTAAGGGACAGGGGTGGTACTGAAGCTTTCTTT,NA,TRBD1,TRBJ1-1,TRBV7-2
CASSLAGRVYNEQFF,TGCGCCAGCAGCTTGGCGGGCAGGGTGTACAATGAGCAGTTCTTC,NA,NA,TRBJ2-1,TRBV5-1
CASSGGTGVQHTQYF,TGTGCCAGCAGCGGCGGGACAGGGGTCCAGCATACGCAGTATTTT,NA,TRBD1,TRBJ2-3,TRBV7-8
CASSQPSGGVNEQFF,TGCGCCAGCAGCCAACCTAGCGGGGGGGTTAATGAGCAGTTCTTC,NA,TRBD2,TRBJ2-1,TRBV4-3
CASSRADRGGEQYF,TGTGCCAGTAGTAGGGCTGACAGGGGCGGGGAGCAGTACTTC,NA,TRBD1,TRBJ2-7,TRBV19
CASSYQGGVIYTF,TGTGCCAGCAGTTACCAAGGAGGGGTAATTTACACCTTC,NA,NA,TRBJ1-2,TRBV6-2/TRBV6-3
CASSLRGTHYEQYF,TGCGCCAGCAGCTTACGGGGAACCCACTACGAGCAGTACTTC,NA,NA,TRBJ2-7,TRBV5-1
CASSQATGSFYGYTF,TGCGCCAGCAGCCAAGCGACAGGGTCCTTCTATGGCTACACCTTC,NA,TRBD1,TRBJ1-2,TRBV4-3
CATSDRVTTGELFF,TGTGCCACTTCGGACAGGGTGACGACCGGGGAGCTGTTTTTT,once,TRBD1,TRBJ2-2,TRBV6-5
CASSEAGTGRGEQFF,TGCGCCAGCAGTGAGGCCGGGACAGGGAGAGGTGAGCAGTTCTTC,many,TRBD1,TRBJ2-1,TRBV10-1
CASNLLAGGRETQYF,TGTGCCAGCAATCTACTAGCGGGGGGGCGGGAGACCCAGTACTTC,NA,TRBD2,TRBJ2-5,TRBV6-6
CATSDSDRGKHNEQFF,TGTGCCACCAGTGATTCCGACAGGGGAAAGCACAATGAGCAGTTCTTC,NA,TRBD1,TRBJ2-1,TRBV24-1
CASSETSTTDTQYF,TGTGCCAGCAGTGAGACTAGCACCACAGATACGCAGTATTTT,NA,TRBD2,TRBJ2-3,TRBV6-1
CASSSQGLAGSYNEQFF,TGTGCCAGCAGCTCGCAGGGACTAGCGGGATCCTACAATGAGCAGTTCTTC,NA,TRBD2,TRBJ2-1,TRBV7-9
CASSSLRRTNEKLFF,TGTGCCAGCAGCTCCCTCAGGAGGACTAATGAAAAACTGTTTTTT,NA,NA,TRBJ1-4,TRBV6-5
CASSWTTGYEQYF,TGTGCCAGCAGTTGGACGACAGGCTACGAGCAGTACTTC,NA,NA,TRBJ2-7,TRBV27
CAGSNRAGGNEQFF,TGTGCCGGGTCCAACAGGGCTGGTGGCAATGAGCAGTTCTTC,NA,NA,TRBJ2-1,TRBV30
CASSPSFQGAGNQPQHF,TGCGCCAGCAGCCCCTCATTTCAGGGGGCGGGAAATCAGCCCCAGCATTTT,NA,TRBD1,TRBJ1-5,TRBV4-1
CSASPAQGARFQPQHF,TGCAGTGCTAGTCCTGCCCAGGGGGCGCGTTTTCAGCCCCAGCATTTT,NA,TRBD1,TRBJ1-5,TRBV20-1
CASSESGRSTDTQYF,TGCGCCAGCAGTGAGTCTGGCAGGAGCACAGATACGCAGTATTTT,NA,NA,TRBJ2-3,TRBV10-1
CASSEATGNQPQHF,TGCGCCAGCAGTGAAGCGACCGGCAATCAGCCCCAGCATTTT,NA,NA,TRBJ1-5,TRBV10-2
CASGFSRGTEAFF,TGTGCTAGTGGTTTCTCCAGGGGGACTGAAGCTTTCTTT,NA,TRBD1,TRBJ1-1,TRBV12-5
CASSHENEAFF,TGTGCCAGCAGCCACGAGAATGAAGCTTTCTTT,NA,NA,TRBJ1-1,TRBV3-1/TRBV3-2
CAWSRQGGQPQHF,TGTGCCTGGAGTAGGCAGGGAGGACAGCCCCAGCATTTT,NA,NA,TRBJ1-5,TRBV30
CAWSFDRNTIYF,TGTGCCTGGAGTTTCGACAGAAACACCATATATTTT,NA,NA,TRBJ1-3,TRBV30
CASSPIQGNAFF,TGTGCCAGCAGTCCGATTCAGGGGAACGCTTTCTTT,once,NA,TRBJ1-1,TRBV12-3/TRBV12-4
CASSPTGNIQYF,TGTGCCAGCAGTCCGACAGGAAACATTCAGTACTTC,NA,NA,TRBJ2-4,TRBV6-5
CASTGQGARYGYTF,TGTGCCAGCACCGGACAGGGGGCGAGGTATGGCTACACCTTC,once,TRBD1,TRBJ1-2,TRBV2
CASGFAGDNGYTF,TGTGCTAGTGGTTTTGCAGGGGATAATGGCTACACCTTC,NA,NA,TRBJ1-2,TRBV12-5
CASSQGTTGELFF,TGCGCCAGCAGCCAGGGGACAACCGGGGAGCTGTTTTTT,NA,NA,TRBJ2-2,TRBV5-1